Listed here are 25 T cell receptor beta chains from one sample, sequenced in a study of T cells in narcolepsy (dated by TCRdb to the late 2010s). The library was generated by the immunoSEQ multiplex PCR assay. TCRdb's version of the immuneACCESS table is confined to in-frame rearrangements and falls short of the full clone set. An unresolved V gene accounts for under half of the shortfall where checked; the remainder is of unknown origin. The sample table shows tens of thousands of clones, and more than 65% are seen once. The ten largest clones capture 6.5% to 7% of the sample. Material: memory (CD45RA-) CD4+ T cells from blood. The sample's cell subset or site label is to be understood as: memory T cells sorted ex vivo from peripheral blood. Receptors were obtained from a human donor in good health.

The J gene is TRBJ2-5, the V gene TRBV2; D is possibly TRBD2 (7 bases). Trimming stripped 2 bases from V and 5 bases from J, with 12 bases between. Germline V gives CDR1 SNHLY, CDR2 FYNNEI. CDR3 length: 14 amino acids. The chain's CDR3 is CASSEWGGYETQYF. Here the CDR3 DNA reads TGTGCCAGCAGTGAATGGGGGGGCTATGAGACCCAGTACTTC.

This clone turned up a few times. The chain is built from TRBV7-3 and TRBJ1-1; no clear D gene. The germline V and J ends were trimmed by 4 bases and 1 base, with 7 bases remaining between them. Germline V gives CDR1 SGHTA, CDR2 FQGTGA. The CDR3 is 13 residues long. The CDR3 loop reads CASSWDKNTEAFF. The DNA of the CDR3 is TGTGCCAGCAGCTGGGATAAGAACACTGAAGCTTTCTTT.

The chain employs TRBV7-2 and TRBJ2-7; 12 nucleotides align to TRBD1. The CDR3 length is 14 residues. CDR1 is SGHTA and CDR2 is FQGNSA in the germline V gene. After removal of 6 bases from V and 4 bases from J, the junction contained 4 bases not matched to a gene. CDR3 loop: CASRGQGALYEQYF. The CDR3 DNA sequence: TGTGCCAGCAGGGGACAGGGGGCGCTTTACGAGCAGTACTTC.

The chain links TRBV5-1 to TRBJ1-1, with D uncertain. Germline CDR1 SGHRS, CDR2 YFSETQ. The CDR3 runs to 13 residues. Trimming pared 0 bases from V and 4 bases from J, leaving 7 bases between. The CDR3 nucleotides are TGCGCCAGCAGCTTGGAATCACTCACTGAAGCTTTCTTT. This codes for CASSLESLTEAFF. Full variable domain (missing parts from reference TRBV5-1 and TRBJ1-1): KAGVTQTPRYLIKTRGQQVTLSCSPISGHRSVSWYQQTPGQGLQFLFEYFSETQRNKGNFPGRFSGRQFSNSRSEMNVSTLELGDSALYLCASSLESLTEAFFGQGTRLTVV.

The V and J genes are TRBV19 and TRBJ1-2; tentative D call: TRBD1 (6 bases). V lost 4 bases and J 3 bases, leaving 15 bases between the germline ends. The CDR3 loop spans 15 amino acids. Germline-derived CDR1 and CDR2 are LNHDA and SQIVND (reference sequence). Written as DNA, the CDR3 is TGTGCCAGTAGTAAGGGGGGGCAGTTCCACTATGGCTACACCTTC. It is translated as CASSKGGQFHYGYTF.

The chain is built from TRBV28 and TRBJ2-7; D is undetermined. The germline V and J ends were trimmed by 3 bases and 2 bases, with 2 bases remaining between them. Germline CDR1 and CDR2: MDHEN and SYDVKM. The CDR3 consists of 11 residues. CDR3 sequence reads: CASSLTYEQYF. Written as DNA, the CDR3 is TGTGCCAGCAGTTTGACCTACGAGCAGTACTTC.

This clone was observed once. This rearrangement joins TRBV9 to TRBJ2-5; D is perhaps TRBD1 (7 bases). Germline assignment: CDR1 SGDLS and CDR2 YYNGEE. This CDR3 spans 13 amino acids. V lost 3 bases and J lost 9, with 15 bases in between. The CDR3: CASSATPGGSQYF. The CDR3 bases are TGTGCCAGCAGCGCGACCCCAGGGGGGTCCCAGTACTTC.

V and J are TRBV7-2 and TRBJ2-1, with D hard to call. The CDR3 is 14 residues long. The germline gives CDR1 SGHTA, CDR2 FQGNSA. V was shortened by 1 base and J by 5 bases, with 9 bases between the two germline ends. The CDR3 DNA follows: TGTGCCAGCAGCTTAGTCGCGCGGAACAATGAGCAGTTCTTC. Its protein product is CASSLVARNNEQFF.

The chain carries TRBV5-1 and TRBJ2-1; D could derive from TRBD1 or TRBD2 (5 bases each). Trimming cost V 9 bases and J 6 bases, with 22 bases left between them. CDR1 SGHRS and CDR2 YFSETQ come from the germline V gene. There are 15 residues in the CDR3. As DNA, the CDR3 is TGCGCCACAAAAATACAACCGGGGACGGGCAATGAGCAGTTCTTC. It yields the protein CATKIQPGTGNEQFF.

The genes are TRBV5-1 and TRBJ2-5, with a possible D match to TRBD2 (6 bases). CDR1 SGHRS and CDR2 YFSETQ come from the germline V gene. Trimming took off 1 base at V and 5 bases at J, with 12 bases between the two ends. There are 14 residues in the CDR3. CDR3 DNA sequence: TGCGCCAGCAGCTTGACTAGCCCCAAGGAGACCCAGTACTTC. Its protein product is CASSLTSPKETQYF.

The chain uses TRBV7-3 and TRBJ2-3, with D uncertain. Germline V lookup: CDR1 SGHTA, CDR2 FQGTGA. This CDR3 is 14 amino acids long. V was clipped by 2 bases and J by 2 bases, with 8 bases between them. Here the CDR3 DNA reads TGTGCCAGCAGCTTAGGTGGCTACACAGATACGCAGTATTTT. Translation: CASSLGGYTDTQYF. Full variable domain (outside the CDR3, taken from reference TRBV7-3 and TRBJ2-3): GAGVSQTPSNKVTEKGKYVELRCDPISGHTALYWYRQSLGQGPEFLIYFQGTGAADDSGLPNDRFFAVRPEGSVSTLKIQRTERGDSAVYLCASSLGGYTDTQYFGPGTRLTVL.

The table lists this clone with a few counts. The CDR3 loop is CAIGQGLRETQYF. In nucleotides, the CDR3 is TGTGCCATTGGACAGGGCCTAAGGGAGACCCAGTACTTC. The chain is built from TRBV2 and TRBJ2-5; 8 nucleotides match TRBD1. The J segment lost 5 bases and the V segment lost 10 bases, leaving 9 bases of the junction unmatched. This CDR3 has 13 amino acids. Per germline, CDR1 SNHLY and CDR2 FYNNEI.

Concerning this clone: One end of the junction varies from germline; a read error may be responsible. The chain recombines TRBV5-1 with TRBJ2-3, with D possibly being TRBD2 (5 bases). CDR3 size: 13 residues. Germline V CDR1 and CDR2: SGHRS, YFSETQ. DNA of the CDR3: TGCGCCAGCAGGTTGGAGGTTCGAGATACGCAGTATTTT. Amino acids: CASRLEVRDTQYF.

The rearrangement links TRBV2 to TRBJ2-3, with TRBD1 matching over 7 bases. Germline V gene data show CDR1 as SNHLY and CDR2 as FYNNEI. This CDR3 region has 15 residues. Unmatched junction bases numbered 3, after V lost 3 bases and J lost 0 bases. CDR3 sequence reads: CASSETGSSTDTQYF. The CDR3 region has the DNA TGTGCCAGCAGTGAGACAGGGTCGAGCACAGATACGCAGTATTTT. Using reference TRBV2 and TRBJ2-3 for the parts outside the CDR3, the full variable domain is EPEVTQTPSHQVTQMGQEVILRCVPISNHLYFYWYRQILGQKVEFLVSFYNNEISEKSEIFDDQFSVERPDGSNFTLKIRSTKLEDSAMYFCASSETGSSTDTQYFGPGTRLTVL.

This clone ranks as medium-sized. The rearrangement links TRBV4-1 to TRBJ1-2, with 8 bases lining up with TRBD1. Germline-derived CDR1 and CDR2 are MGHRA and YSYEKL. V gave up 1 base and J gave up 2 bases; unmatched junction bases: 6. This CDR3 region has 16 residues. This CDR3 reads CASSQAGTGSNYGYTF. Here the CDR3 DNA reads TGCGCCAGCAGCCAAGCCGGGACAGGAAGCAACTATGGCTACACCTTC.

This clone was observed a single time. CDR3 loop: CATSPGRKADTQYF. In DNA, the CDR3 is TGTGCCACCTCCCCGGGCAGAAAAGCAGATACGCAGTATTTT. This chain joins TRBV14 and TRBJ2-3; D gene uncertain. Trimming removed 10 bases from V and 4 bases from J, with 18 bases in between. Per germline, CDR1 SGHDN and CDR2 FVKESK. This CDR3 has 14 residues. Full variable domain (rest looked up from reference TRBV14 and TRBJ2-3): EAGVTQFPSHSVIEKGQTVTLRCDPISGHDNLYWYRRVMGKEIKFLLHFVKESKQDESGMPNNRFLAERTGGTYSTLKVQPAELEDSGVYFCATSPGRKADTQYFGPGTRLTVL.

The CDR3 DNA sequence: TGTGCCAGCTCACTTACCGGGGCCAACGTCCTGACTTTC. Protein sequence: CASSLTGANVLTF. V usage is TRBV18 and J usage is TRBJ2-6; D not certain. The CDR3 sequence is 13 residues long. CDR1 is KGHSH, CDR2 LQKENI, per germline. The V end was cut by 4 bases, the J end by 4 bases, with 5 bases between.

The chain combines TRBV11-2 with TRBJ2-7; 10 bases agree with TRBD1. CDR3 length equals 15 residues. With V trimmed by 5 bases and J by 3 bases, 7 bases remained unmatched. From germline, CDR1 is SGHAT and CDR2 FQNNGV. The DNA for the CDR3 is TGTGCCAGCAGCCGTTTCGGGACAGGGGTCTACGAGCAGTACTTC. Translation gives CASSRFGTGVYEQYF.

The chain carries TRBV11-1 and TRBJ2-4; D is perhaps TRBD1 (5 bases). The V end lost 3 bases, the J end lost 0 bases, and 9 bases lay between the germline ends. CDR1 is SGHAT and CDR2 is FQDESV in the germline V gene (reference sequence). The CDR3 sequence is 15 residues long. CDR3 in DNA: TGTGCCAGCAGCTTGCAGGGTCTAGCCAAAAACATTCAGTACTTC. Translation: CASSLQGLAKNIQYF.

The table lists this clone with a few counts. The chain combines TRBV7-8 with TRBJ2-3, with D uncertain. The CDR3 covers 13 residues. Germline lookup yields CDR1 SGHVS and CDR2 FQNEAQ. Trimming took 3 bases from V and 4 from J, leaving 8 bases between them. Here the CDR3 reads CASSLGSPDTQYF. CDR3 DNA sequence: TGTGCCAGCAGCTTGGGTAGCCCAGATACGCAGTATTTT.

The rearrangement uses TRBV19 and TRBJ1-5; D is unresolved. V was trimmed by 3 bases and J by 5 bases, leaving 14 bases between them. This CDR3 is 15 amino acids long. Looked up from germline, CDR1 is LNHDA and CDR2 is SQIVND (reference sequence). The CDR3, as DNA: TGTGCCAGTAGTATCGGGCATGTGCAGGATCAGCCCCAGCATTTT. Translated: CASSIGHVQDQPQHF. Together with reference TRBV19 and TRBJ1-5, the CDR3 gives the full variable domain: DGGITQSPKYLFRKEGQNVTLSCEQNLNHDAMYWYRQDPGQGLRLIYYSQIVNDFQKGDIAEGYSVSREKKESFPLTVTSAQKNPTAFYLCASSIGHVQDQPQHFGDGTRLSIL.

With regard to this clone: The junction and the germline gene differ at one end; a read error may be behind it. The chain links TRBV4-1 to TRBJ2-6; 10 bases align to TRBD1. The germline V gene has CDR1 MGHRA and CDR2 YSYEKL. The CDR3 consists of 21 residues. DNA of the CDR3: TGCGCCAGCAGCCAATTGGGGACAGGGGCCCATGGGCGCTCTGGGGCCAACGCCCTGACTTTC. Residues: CASSQLGTGAHGRSGANALTF.

The CDR3 spells CASSASGSPFQETQYF. The CDR3 DNA sequence: TGTGCCAGTTCGGCTAGCGGGAGCCCTTTTCAAGAGACCCAGTACTTC. The chain combines TRBV19 with TRBJ2-5, with 10 bases identical to TRBD2. There are 16 residues in the CDR3. Looked up from germline, CDR1 is LNHDA and CDR2 is SQIVND (reference sequence). Trimming cost V 8 bases and J 2 bases; bases outside gene matches: 11.

About this clone itself: Its ends do not fully match the called genes, so a read error is possible. CDR3 amino acids: CSVEGGFGQPQHF. In DNA, the CDR3 is TGCAGCGTGGAAGGGGGATTCGGGCAGCCCCAGCATTTT. The V and J genes are TRBV29-1 and TRBJ1-5; maybe TRBD1 (6 bases). This CDR3 is 13 amino acids long. Germline CDR1 is SQVTM and CDR2 is ANQGSEA.

The count of this clone is one. V usage is TRBV15 and J usage is TRBJ2-5, with D possibly being TRBD2 (6 bases). Gene TRBJ2-7 matches the end of the DNA better, so the J call may be wrong. This CDR3 is 14 amino acids long. Germline lookup yields CDR1 LNHNV and CDR2 YYDKDF (reference sequence). In DNA, the CDR3 is TGTGCCACCAGCAGAGAGGTCGGGGGTTACGAGCAGTACTTC. This encodes CATSREVGGYEQYF.